This entry lists 27 T cell receptor beta chains sequenced from one sample in a study of shared clonotypes between healthy human individuals. Cells designated naive CD8 were CD45RO-negative and were positively selected for CCR7, with terminally differentiated effector memory CD45RA+ cells excluded. Using immunoSEQ multiplex PCR, the repertoire was profiled, and TCRdb retains in-frame clones only, with some absent. The sample records millions of clones, about 95% being singletons. The sequenced material came from naive CD8+ T cells sorted from blood. The receptors were gathered from a man between 18 and 29 years old in good health.

The J gene is TRBJ2-2, the V gene TRBV4-1, with 9 bases aligning to TRBD1. Germline CDR1 MGHRA, CDR2 YSYEKL. CDR3 size: 13 residues. Trimming cost V 4 bases and J 8 bases; bases outside gene matches: 2. CDR3 sequence reads: CASSPTGGGELFF. In DNA, the CDR3 is TGCGCCAGCAGCCCGACAGGGGGAGGGGAGCTGTTTTTT.

This clone appeared a few times. The genes are TRBV19 and TRBJ2-1, with 10 bases that match TRBD2. V was clipped by 3 bases and J by 8 bases; unmatched bases: 7. Germline-derived CDR1 and CDR2 are LNHDA and SQIVND (reference sequence). There are 15 residues in the CDR3. In DNA form, the CDR3 reads TGTGCCAGTAGTATCTCTTCTCTAGCGGGAGATGAGCAGTTCTTC. It translates to CASSISSLAGDEQFF.

The chain employs TRBV6-4 and TRBJ2-3, with 8 bases aligning to TRBD1. CDR1 and CDR2 (germline): MRHNA, SNTAGT. J gave up 11 bases and V 4 bases, and 5 bases lay outside the gene matches. The CDR3 has 12 amino acids. The CDR3 coding sequence is TGTGCCAGCAGTGCCAACAGGGGGAAGCAGTATTTT. Translated, it gives CASSANRGKQYF.

The chain links TRBV30 to TRBJ2-3; D could derive from TRBD1 or TRBD2 (5 bases each). The CDR3 spans 18 residues. CDR1 GTSNPN and CDR2 SVGIG come from the germline V gene (reference sequence). V was clipped by 3 bases and J by 0 bases, with 22 bases between them. The CDR3: CAWRRGPRAPSSTDTQYF. In nucleotides, the CDR3 is TGTGCCTGGAGGAGGGGCCCCCGGGCGCCCTCTAGCACAGATACGCAGTATTTT.

This chain connects TRBV25-1 to TRBJ1-1; D is ambiguous. The CDR3 spans 13 residues. The germline V gene encodes CDR1 MGHDK and CDR2 SYGVNS. The V and J ends lost 4 bases and 0 bases respectively, with 6 bases between them. CDR3 region: CASSAFMNTEAFF. CDR3 bases: TGTGCCAGCAGTGCCTTCATGAACACTGAAGCTTTCTTT. Variable domain in full (rest from reference TRBV25-1 and TRBJ1-1): EADIYQTPRYLVIGTGKKITLECSQTMGHDKMYWYQQDPGMELHLIHYSYGVNSTEKGDLSSESTVSRIRTEHFPLTLESARPSHTSQYLCASSAFMNTEAFFGQGTRLTVV.

On this clone: Germline is not matched at one junction end, which may reflect a read error. In the same sample, other DNA sequences code for this CDR3. The chain links TRBV30 to TRBJ1-5; 7 nucleotides align to TRBD1. Germline V CDR1 and CDR2: GTSNPN, SVGIG (reference sequence). CDR3 length: 16 residues. CDR3: CAWSVRGQGGNQPQHF. DNA of the CDR3: TGTGCATGGAGTGTAAGAGGGCAGGGGGGCAATCAGCCCCAGCATTTT.

The chain recombines TRBV4-1 with TRBJ2-7; 7 positions agree with TRBD2. This CDR3 is built from 15 residues. Germline CDR1 MGHRA, CDR2 YSYEKL. V dropped 3 bases and J dropped 3; count of bases not matched to a gene: 8. The CDR3, as DNA: TGCGCCAGCAGCCAGATAGGACTAGAAGACTACGAGCAGTACTTC. Protein product: CASSQIGLEDYEQYF.

The chain couples TRBV28 to TRBJ1-1; TRBD1 matches at 7 bases. The CDR3 length is 11 residues. V trimming: 8 bases; J trimming: 8 bases; junction bases outside the gene matches: 5. CDR1 and CDR2 (germline): MDHEN, SYDVKM. For the CDR3, the DNA is TGTGCCAGCCAGGGGGGAACCGAAGCTTTCTTT. It encodes CASQGGTEAFF.

The chain carries TRBV27 and TRBJ2-7; perhaps TRBD1 as D (5 bases). From germline, CDR1 is MNHEY and CDR2 SMNVEV (reference sequence). Trimming removed 4 bases at V and 4 bases at J, with 11 bases between. There are 13 residues in the CDR3. The CDR3 here is CASSSRVEYEQYF. In DNA, the CDR3 is TGTGCCAGCAGTTCCAGGGTCGAGTACGAGCAGTACTTC.

The chain has TRBV9 and TRBJ1-6, with a weak D call TRBD1 (5 bases). This CDR3 has 16 amino acids. Germline CDR1 is SGDLS and CDR2 is YYNGEE. Trimming stripped 6 bases from V and 5 bases from J, with 18 bases between. This chain's CDR3 is CASTPGRSGDNSPLHF. CDR3 sequence (DNA): TGTGCCAGCACTCCTGGCAGGTCGGGGGATAATTCACCCCTCCACTTT.

J is TRBJ1-2 and V is TRBV4-1; TRBD1 aligns across 9 bases. CDR3 length: 17 amino acids. Germline V CDR1 and CDR2: MGHRA, YSYEKL. Trimming removed 1 base from V and 2 bases from J; junction bases left unmatched: 8. CDR3 in amino acids: CASSQGAPGQGNYGYTF. The CDR3, as DNA: TGCGCCAGCAGCCAAGGGGCCCCTGGACAGGGGAACTATGGCTACACCTTC.

A word on this clone: Different DNA sequences within this sample yield the same CDR3. This chain connects TRBV7-9 to TRBJ2-3; D is unresolved. The CDR3 runs to 12 residues. Germline V CDR1 and CDR2: SEHNR, FQNEAQ (reference sequence). V lost 2 bases, J lost 6 bases, and 6 bases lay in between. Written as DNA, the CDR3 is TGTGCCAGCAGCTTACTTTCCGATACGCAGTATTTT. This gives the protein CASSLLSDTQYF.

CDR3 loop: CASSQGQLQETQYF. The CDR3 nucleotides read TGCGCCAGCAGCCAGGGACAGTTACAAGAGACCCAGTACTTC. The chain recombines TRBV4-1 with TRBJ2-5; 7 bases line up with TRBD1. Germline CDR1 is MGHRA and CDR2 is YSYEKL. Losses at the gene ends were 3 bases for V and 2 bases for J; bases not matched to a gene: 3. CDR3 length: 14 amino acids.

The chain joins TRBV2 to TRBJ1-2; TRBD1 is a possible D gene (5 bases). Germline-derived CDR1 and CDR2 are SNHLY and FYNNEI. V dropped 4 bases and J dropped 3 bases, with 9 bases sitting between them. This CDR3 is built from 13 residues. DNA of the CDR3: TGTGCCAGCAGTGGGGGGGAGTACTATGGCTACACCTTC. Translated, it gives CASSGGEYYGYTF.

Details on this clone: Other DNA sequences in this specimen translate into the identical CDR3. The J gene is TRBJ2-7, the V gene TRBV5-4; D is unresolved. The germline V and J ends were trimmed by 0 bases and 2 bases, with 3 bases remaining between them. The CDR3 runs to 12 residues. Germline CDR1 reads SGHNT; CDR2 reads YYREEE (reference sequence). CDR3 residues: CASSLDAYEQYF. The CDR3 coding sequence is TGTGCCAGCAGCTTGGACGCCTACGAGCAGTACTTC.

This clone showed up just once. The genes are TRBV28 and TRBJ2-7; 9 bases map to TRBD2. Per the germline V gene, CDR1 is MDHEN and CDR2 is SYDVKM. V shed 2 bases, J shed 2 bases, and the junction held 4 bases outside the gene matches. This CDR3 spans 15 amino acids. DNA for the CDR3: TGTGCCAGCAGTTTAGTGCCTAGCGGGACCTACGAGCAGTACTTC. Its translation: CASSLVPSGTYEQYF.

V gene TRBV5-1 combines with J gene TRBJ2-1; perhaps TRBD2 as D (5 bases). The V and J ends lost 1 base and 7 bases respectively, with 18 bases between them. This CDR3 spans 16 amino acids. Germline assignment: CDR1 SGHRS and CDR2 YFSETQ. The CDR3 DNA reads as TGCGCCAGCAGCTTGCGTGGCGGGCACCAGTCGAATGAGCAGTTCTTC. It translates to CASSLRGGHQSNEQFF.

On this clone: This same CDR3 is encoded by further DNA sequences in the sample. The rearrangement uses TRBV19 and TRBJ1-5; unclear D gene. The germline CDR1 and CDR2 sequences are LNHDA and SQIVND (reference sequence). V lost 1 base and J 1 base, leaving 5 bases between the germline ends. The CDR3 extends over 14 amino acids. CDR3 DNA sequence: TGTGCCAGTAGTATAGGGGGAAGCAATCAGCCCCAGCATTTT. Protein sequence: CASSIGGSNQPQHF.

CDR3: CASSLPGVYNEQFF. The CDR3 region has the DNA TGTGCCAGCAGCCTACCCGGGGTCTACAATGAGCAGTTCTTC. The chain employs TRBV6-5 and TRBJ2-1; D possibly corresponds to TRBD2 (5 bases). The CDR3 spans 14 residues. Trimming removed 6 bases at V and 3 bases at J, with 12 bases between. Per germline, CDR1 MNHEY and CDR2 SVGAGI.

Here the CDR3 DNA reads TGTGCCAGCAGCTTAGATACAGGGGTGAACACTGAAGCTTTCTTT. Amino acid sequence: CASSLDTGVNTEAFF. The chain uses TRBV7-9 and TRBJ1-1; TRBD1 aligns across 7 bases. The V and J ends lost 1 base and 0 bases, in that order; junction bases with no gene match: 2. The germline CDR1 and CDR2 sequences are SEHNR and FQNEAQ (reference sequence). The CDR3 runs to 15 residues.

J is TRBJ1-1 and V is TRBV11-2; D call uncertain. Germline CDR1 and CDR2: SGHAT and FQNNGV. Trimming left V 1 base short and J 3 bases short, with 12 bases between. There are 15 residues in the CDR3. This CDR3 reads CASSLGSGLDTEAFF. The CDR3, as DNA: TGTGCCAGCAGCTTAGGATCAGGTTTGGACACTGAAGCTTTCTTT.

The chain has TRBV2 and TRBJ2-7; TRBD1 matches 9 bases. The CDR3 spans 16 residues. The V gene end was trimmed by 11 bases and the J gene end by 2 bases; junction bases not matched to a gene: 16. The germline V gene has CDR1 SNHLY and CDR2 FYNNEI. The CDR3 coding sequence is TGTGCCTCCGCCGGACAGGGGCTCCGTCTGGCCTACGAGCAGTACTTC. Translated, it gives CASAGQGLRLAYEQYF. Full variable domain (remainder filled in from reference TRBV2 and TRBJ2-7): EPEVTQTPSHQVTQMGQEVILRCVPISNHLYFYWYRQILGQKVEFLVSFYNNEISEKSEIFDDQFSVERPDGSNFTLKIRSTKLEDSAMYFCASAGQGLRLAYEQYFGPGTRLTVT.

The chain recombines TRBV7-9 with TRBJ2-7, with TRBD2 matching 7 bases. This CDR3 is built from 15 residues. Germline CDR1 is SEHNR and CDR2 is FQNEAQ (reference sequence). J lost 7 bases, V lost 7 bases, and 16 bases had no gene match. The chain's CDR3 is CASTPRGGSVREQYF. CDR3 bases: TGTGCCAGCACCCCCCGGGGCGGGAGCGTACGAGAGCAGTACTTC.

Concerning this clone itself: Other DNA sequences of this sample code for an identical CDR3. This sequence joins TRBV30 and TRBJ1-1; no reliable D call. This CDR3 comprises 11 residues. Germline loops: CDR1 GTSNPN, CDR2 SVGIG (reference sequence). Between the trimmed V and J ends, which lost 5 bases and 0 bases, there was a span of 4 bases. The CDR3 region has the DNA TGTGCCTGGGGTCTGAACACTGAAGCTTTCTTT. Amino acid sequence: CAWGLNTEAFF.

The chain joins TRBV28 to TRBJ2-5, with 7 bases identical to TRBD1. Germline CDR1 and CDR2: MDHEN and SYDVKM. The CDR3 is 14 residues long. V lost 5 bases and J lost 4; bases outside the gene matches: 7. The CDR3 nucleotides read TGTGCCAGCAGTCTACTCGGGGACAGAGAGACCCAGTACTTC. Translating it yields CASSLLGDRETQYF.

The chain employs TRBV27 and TRBJ1-5; maybe TRBD1 (5 bases). This CDR3 contains 17 residues. Germline assignment: CDR1 MNHEY and CDR2 SMNVEV (reference sequence). The V end lost 1 base, the J end lost 2 bases, and 15 bases lay between the germline ends. The DNA for the CDR3 is TGTGCCAGCAGTTTATTCTCGGGGCCGCGGGGCAATCAGCCCCAGCATTTT. Translated, it gives CASSLFSGPRGNQPQHF.

This clone was found once. The chain joins TRBV5-4 to TRBJ1-2, with 8 nucleotides matching TRBD1. CDR1 and CDR2 from the germline V gene are SGHNT and YYREEE (reference sequence). The CDR3 spans 13 residues. Losses at the gene ends were 0 bases for V and 8 bases for J; bases not matched to a gene: 3. The CDR3 nucleotides read TGTGCCAGCAGCTTGGTGTCAGGGGGCGGCTACACCTTC. It encodes CASSLVSGGGYTF.